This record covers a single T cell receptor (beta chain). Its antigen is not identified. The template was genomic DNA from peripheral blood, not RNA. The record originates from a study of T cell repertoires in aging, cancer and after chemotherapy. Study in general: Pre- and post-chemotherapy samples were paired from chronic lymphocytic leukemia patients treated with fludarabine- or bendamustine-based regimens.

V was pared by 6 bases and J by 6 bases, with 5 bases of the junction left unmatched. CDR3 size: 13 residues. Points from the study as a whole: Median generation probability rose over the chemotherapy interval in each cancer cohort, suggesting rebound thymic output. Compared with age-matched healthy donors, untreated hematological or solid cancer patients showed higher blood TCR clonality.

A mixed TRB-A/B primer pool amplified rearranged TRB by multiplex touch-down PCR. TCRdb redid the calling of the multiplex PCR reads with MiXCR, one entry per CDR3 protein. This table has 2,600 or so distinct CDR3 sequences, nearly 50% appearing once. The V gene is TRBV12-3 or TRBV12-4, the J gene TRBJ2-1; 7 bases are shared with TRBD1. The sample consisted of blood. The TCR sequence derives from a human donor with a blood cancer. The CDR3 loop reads CASSANRGNEQFF. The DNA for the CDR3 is TGTGCCAGCAGCGCAAACAGGGGCAATGAGCAGTTCTTC.